This is a list of T cell receptor beta chains from one sample in a study of blood T cell repertoires in COVID-19. Sequencing was performed with immunoSEQ multiplex PCR; in TCRdb, only in-frame clones are kept and a portion is missing. Of some 220,000 clones in the sample, roughly four fifths were seen once. Sequencing was performed on peripheral blood. The receptor source for this set is a woman in her seventies with COVID-19, enrolled during active disease. The CDR3 runs from the conserved cysteine through the conserved F or W. A D gene is named only where the DNA matches it firmly. Only some rows state a clone size, as once, few, many or a class for expanded clones.

TRBJ1-4 | TRBV19 | once | NA | CASRSARVNEKLFF | TGTGCCAGTAGATCGGCCAGGGTAAATGAAAAACTGTTTTTT
TRBJ2-7 | TRBV10-3 | few | TRBD1 | CAISAQGVEQYF | TGTGCCATCAGTGCACAGGGGGTCGAGCAGTACTTC
TRBJ2-1 | TRBV5-1 | NA | TRBD2 | CASSLGSLAGGNEQFF | TGCGCCAGCAGCCTAGGCTCACTAGCGGGAGGCAATGAGCAGTTCTTC
TRBJ2-1 | TRBV24-1 | NA | TRBD2 | CATSDPGGYSYNEQFF | TGTGCCACCAGTGATCCGGGGGGTTACTCCTACAATGAGCAGTTCTTC
TRBJ2-7 | TRBV18 | NA | NA | CASSLASSIGNYEQYF | TGTGCCAGCTCACTCGCTTCCAGCATCGGGAACTACGAGCAGTACTTC
TRBJ1-5 | TRBV28 | NA | NA | CASSLRVSYQPQHF | TGTGCCAGCAGTTTACGGGTTAGCTATCAGCCCCAGCATTTT
TRBJ2-1 | TRBV5-1 | NA | NA | CASSLVTSMNEQFF | TGCGCCAGCAGCTTGGTTACTAGTATGAATGAGCAGTTCTTC
TRBJ2-3 | TRBV27 | NA | NA | CASSLSRVTDTQYF | TGTGCCAGCAGTCTCTCACGGGTCACAGATACGCAGTATTTT
TRBJ2-3 | TRBV9 | NA | TRBD2 | CASSAERGSTDTQYF | TGTGCCAGCAGCGCCGAGCGGGGTAGCACAGATACGCAGTATTTT
TRBJ1-5 | TRBV18 | few | NA | CASSAQGGGNQPQHF | TGTGCCAGCTCGGCCCAGGGAGGAGGCAATCAGCCCCAGCATTTT
TRBJ2-7 | TRBV7-2 | NA | TRBD2 | CASSPSGSGGYEQYF | TGTGCCAGCAGTCCTAGCGGGAGTGGGGGGTACGAGCAGTACTTC
TRBJ2-7 | TRBV28 | NA | NA | CASTQGDFEQYF | TGTGCCAGCACCCAAGGGGACTTTGAGCAGTACTTC
TRBJ2-3 | TRBV5-1 | NA | TRBD2 | CASSLAVAGAGRGTQYF | TGCGCCAGCAGCTTGGCTGTAGCGGGGGCCGGGAGAGGGACGCAGTATTTT
TRBJ1-1 | TRBV16 | NA | NA | CASSTTTAGSTEAFF | TGTGCCAGCAGTACAACGACGGCGGGGTCAACTGAAGCTTTCTTT
TRBJ2-5 | TRBV6-5 | once | TRBD2 | CARDTSGRNQETQYF | TGTGCCAGGGACACTAGCGGGAGGAATCAAGAGACCCAGTACTTC
TRBJ2-7 | TRBV5-1 | NA | TRBD2 | CASSWIAGVPYEQYF | TGCGCCAGCAGCTGGATAGCGGGAGTACCCTACGAGCAGTACTTC
TRBJ2-7 | TRBV6-5 | NA | TRBD1 | CASTPGQGTYEQYF | TGTGCCAGCACTCCGGGACAGGGGACCTACGAGCAGTACTTC
TRBJ2-7 | TRBV5-6 | NA | TRBD1 | CASSHGTGGPYEQYF | TGTGCCAGCAGCCACGGGACAGGGGGGCCCTACGAGCAGTACTTC
TRBJ2-7 | TRBV7-2 | NA | TRBD2 | CASSPWGTSGNYEQYF | TGTGCCAGCAGCCCGTGGGGGACTAGCGGGAACTACGAGCAGTACTTC
TRBJ2-2 | TRBV6-4 | NA | TRBD1 | CASRKDRANTGELFF | TGTGCCAGCAGGAAGGACAGGGCAAACACCGGGGAGCTGTTTTTT
TRBJ1-5 | TRBV2 | NA | TRBD1 | CASRDRGPNSNQPQHF | TGTGCCAGCAGGGACAGGGGGCCGAACAGCAATCAGCCCCAGCATTTT
TRBJ2-1 | TRBV24-1 | NA | TRBD1 | CATSDSGTGDINEQFF | TGTGCCACCAGTGACTCCGGGACAGGGGATATAAATGAGCAGTTCTTC
TRBJ1-2 | TRBV3-1/TRBV3-2 | NA | NA | CASTSGAASNYGYTF | TGTGCCAGCACTTCAGGGGCCGCTTCTAACTATGGCTACACCTTC
TRBJ1-2 | TRBV6-5 | few | TRBD1 | CACASGQTNYGYTF | TGTGCCTGTGCTTCGGGACAGACAAACTATGGCTACACCTTC
TRBJ2-7 | TRBV11-1 | NA | TRBD2 | CASSLAIAGGSYEQYF | TGTGCCAGCAGCTTAGCGATAGCGGGAGGCTCCTACGAGCAGTACTTC
TRBJ1-5 | TRBV11-1 | NA | NA | CASSLYRDQPQHF | TGTGCCAGCAGCCTGTACAGGGATCAGCCCCAGCATTTT
TRBJ2-5 | TRBV7-2 | NA | NA | CASSFLVQETQYF | TGTGCCAGCAGCTTCCTTGTCCAAGAGACCCAGTACTTC
TRBJ1-3 | TRBV3-1/TRBV3-2 | NA | NA | CASSHLTSSGNTIYF | TGTGCCAGCAGCCATCTAACGAGCTCTGGAAACACCATATATTTT
TRBJ2-4 | TRBV2 | NA | NA | CASSEALRTVAKNIQYF | TGTGCCAGCAGTGAAGCCCTAAGGACAGTAGCCAAAAACATTCAGTACTTC
TRBJ2-7 | TRBV2 | NA | TRBD1 | CASSRQGGEQYF | TGTGCCAGCTCCAGACAGGGCGGCGAGCAGTACTTC
TRBJ2-4 | TRBV7-8 | NA | TRBD2 | CASSHPRRLAGGPTQYIQYF | TGTGCCAGCAGCCACCCCCGTCGGCTAGCGGGAGGGCCTACACAGTACATTCAGTACTTC